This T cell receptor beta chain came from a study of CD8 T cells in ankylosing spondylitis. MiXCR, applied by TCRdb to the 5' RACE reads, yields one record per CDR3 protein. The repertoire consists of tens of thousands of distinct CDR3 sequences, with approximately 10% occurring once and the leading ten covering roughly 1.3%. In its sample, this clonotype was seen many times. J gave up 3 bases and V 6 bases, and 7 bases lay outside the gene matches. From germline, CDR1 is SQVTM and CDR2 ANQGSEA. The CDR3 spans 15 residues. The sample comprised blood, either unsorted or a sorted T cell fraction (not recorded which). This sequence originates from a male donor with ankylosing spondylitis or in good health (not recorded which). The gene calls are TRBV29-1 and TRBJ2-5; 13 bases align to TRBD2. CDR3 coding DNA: TGCAGCGTAGCCGGGACTAGCGGGAAAAAAGAGACCCAGTACTTC. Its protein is CSVAGTSGKKETQYF.